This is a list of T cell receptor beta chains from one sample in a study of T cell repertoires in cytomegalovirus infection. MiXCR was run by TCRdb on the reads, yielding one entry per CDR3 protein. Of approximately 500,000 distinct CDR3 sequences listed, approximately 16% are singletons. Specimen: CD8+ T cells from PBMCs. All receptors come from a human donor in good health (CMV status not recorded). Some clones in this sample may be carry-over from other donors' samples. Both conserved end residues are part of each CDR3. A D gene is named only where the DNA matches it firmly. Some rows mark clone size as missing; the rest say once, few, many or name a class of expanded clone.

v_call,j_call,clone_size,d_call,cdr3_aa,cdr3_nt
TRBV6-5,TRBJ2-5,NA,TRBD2,CATFLTSSPGTSGSETQYF,TGTGCCACCTTCTTAACCTCTTCCCCCGGGACTAGCGGGAGTGAGACCCAGTACTTC
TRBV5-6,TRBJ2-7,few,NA,CASSLATRSSYEQYF,TGTGCCAGCAGCTTGGCAACAAGGAGCTCCTACGAGCAGTACTTC
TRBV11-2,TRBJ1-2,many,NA,CASSSWAGPNYGYTF,TGTGCCAGCAGCTCGTGGGCAGGGCCTAACTATGGCTACACCTTC
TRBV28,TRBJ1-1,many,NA,CASTNRQDMNTEAFF,TGTGCCAGCACGAATAGACAGGACATGAACACTGAAGCTTTCTTT
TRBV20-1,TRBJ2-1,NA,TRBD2,CSARGDSYNEQFF,TGCAGCGCCCGGGGGGACTCCTACAATGAGCAGTTCTTC
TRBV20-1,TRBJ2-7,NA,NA,CSARDNEGRQSDEQYF,TGCAGTGCTAGAGATAATGAGGGACGCCAAAGCGACGAGCAGTACTTC
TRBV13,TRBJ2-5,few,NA,CASSLGTIQETQYF,TGTGCCAGCAGCTTAGGGACCATTCAAGAGACCCAGTACTTC
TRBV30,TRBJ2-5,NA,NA,CAWSLETQYF,TGTGCCTGGAGTCTAGAGACCCAGTACTTC
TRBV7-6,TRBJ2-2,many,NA,CASSEQGGTGELFF,TGTGCCAGCAGCGAACAGGGAGGGACCGGGGAGCTGTTTTTT
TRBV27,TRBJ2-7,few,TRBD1,CASSLSQGDEQYF,TGTGCCAGCAGTTTATCGCAGGGGGACGAGCAGTACTTC
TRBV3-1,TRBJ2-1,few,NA,CASSHLKRDLSSYNEQFF,TGTGCCAGCAGCCATCTCAAAAGGGACTTGAGCTCCTACAATGAGCAGTTCTTC
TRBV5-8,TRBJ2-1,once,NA,CASSLVGGGASNEQFF,TGTGCCAGCAGCTTGGTTGGGGGGGGGGCGTCTAATGAGCAGTTCTTC
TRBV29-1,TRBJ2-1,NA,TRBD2,CSVASGTYNEQFF,TGCAGCGTTGCTAGCGGGACCTACAATGAGCAGTTCTTC
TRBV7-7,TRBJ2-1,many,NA,CASSPTSYNEQFF,TGTGCTAGCAGCCCCACCTCCTACAATGAGCAGTTCTTC
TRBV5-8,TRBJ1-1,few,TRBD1,CASSTRQGARAFF,TGTGCCAGCAGCACCCGACAGGGGGCGAGGGCTTTCTTT
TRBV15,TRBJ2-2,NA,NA,CATSRDYAVFGTGELFF,TGTGCCACCAGCAGAGATTACGCCGTGTTTGGCACCGGGGAGCTGTTTTTT
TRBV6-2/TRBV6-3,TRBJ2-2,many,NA,CASSYSGAPGELFF,TGTGCCAGCAGTTACTCAGGGGCACCCGGGGAGCTGTTTTTT
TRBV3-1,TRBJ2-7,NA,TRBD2,CASSPIAGEAYEQYF,TGTGCCAGCAGCCCCATAGCGGGAGAGGCCTACGAGCAGTACTTC
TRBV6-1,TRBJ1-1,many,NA,CASSVPGFF,TGTGCCAGCAGTGTACCGGGTTTCTTT
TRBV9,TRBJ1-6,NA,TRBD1,CASSVVGTENSPLHF,TGTGCCAGCAGCGTAGTCGGGACAGAAAATTCACCCCTCCACTTT
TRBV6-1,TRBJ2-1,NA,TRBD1,CASSLQGIFEQFF,TGTGCCAGCAGTCTACAGGGGATCTTTGAGCAGTTCTTC
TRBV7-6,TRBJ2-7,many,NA,CASSLAIGSEQYF,TGTGCCAGCAGCTTAGCGATCGGGAGCGAGCAGTACTTC
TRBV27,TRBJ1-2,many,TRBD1,CASSFKAPFRGGDGYTF,TGTGCCAGCAGTTTTAAGGCCCCGTTCAGGGGGGGAGATGGCTACACCTTC
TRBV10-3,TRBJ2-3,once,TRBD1,CAISEGQGVDTQYF,TGTGCCATCAGTGAGGGACAGGGGGTAGATACGCAGTATTTT
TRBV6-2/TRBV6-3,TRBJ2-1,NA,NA,CASRHDSYYNEQFF,TGTGCCAGCAGACACGACAGCTATTACAATGAGCAGTTCTTC
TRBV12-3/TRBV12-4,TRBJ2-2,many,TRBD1,CASNPGTGAGELFF,TGTGCCAGCAATCCCGGGACAGGGGCCGGGGAGCTGTTTTTT
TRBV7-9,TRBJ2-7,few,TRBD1,CASSSRDRGMEQYF,TGTGCCAGCAGCTCTCGGGACAGGGGTATGGAGCAGTACTTC
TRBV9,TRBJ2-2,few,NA,CASSLVAGATGELFF,TGTGCCAGCAGCCTCGTGGCAGGAGCGACCGGGGAGCTGTTTTTT
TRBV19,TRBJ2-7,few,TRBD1,CASSSDRGHHEQYF,TGTGCCAGTAGTAGCGACAGGGGGCATCACGAGCAGTACTTC
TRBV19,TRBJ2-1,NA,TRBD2,CASSIATSGRVYNEQFF,TGTGCCAGTAGTATAGCGACTAGCGGGAGGGTCTACAATGAGCAGTTCTTC
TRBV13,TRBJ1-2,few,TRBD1,CASSPGRGTGAGYTF,TGTGCCAGCAGCCCCGGGCGCGGGACAGGGGCGGGCTACACCTTC
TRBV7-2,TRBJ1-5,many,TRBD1,CASSRSGGRNQPQHF,TGTGCCAGCAGCCGATCAGGGGGCAGGAATCAGCCCCAGCATTTT
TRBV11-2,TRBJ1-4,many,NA,CASSLRRQGHEKLFF,TGTGCCAGCAGCTTAAGACGTCAGGGTCATGAAAAACTGTTTTTT
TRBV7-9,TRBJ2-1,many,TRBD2,CASRHLAVLHNEQFF,TGTGCCAGCAGGCACCTAGCGGTCCTTCACAATGAGCAGTTCTTC
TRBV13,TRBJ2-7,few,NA,CASSSLGQTYEQYF,TGTGCCAGCAGCTCCTTGGGACAAACCTACGAGCAGTACTTC
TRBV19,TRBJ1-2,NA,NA,CASSLSVANYGYTF,TGTGCCAGTAGCCTAAGTGTGGCTAACTATGGCTACACCTTC
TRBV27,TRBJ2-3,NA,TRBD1,CASSSNTGDSTDTQYF,TGTGCCAGCAGTTCGAACACAGGGGACAGCACAGATACGCAGTATTTT
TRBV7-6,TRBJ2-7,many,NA,CASSLARGGGYEQYF,TGTGCCAGCAGCTTAGCGCGTGGAGGGGGCTACGAGCAGTACTTC
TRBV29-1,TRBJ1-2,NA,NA,CSVELETRNYGYTF,TGCAGCGTTGAATTGGAAACACGTAACTATGGCTACACCTTC
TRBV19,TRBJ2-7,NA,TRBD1,CASSPAGGGEQYF,TGTGCCAGTAGTCCGGCAGGGGGCGGCGAGCAGTACTTC
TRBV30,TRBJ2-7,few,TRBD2,CAWSVASGTYEQYF,TGTGCCTGGAGTGTGGCTAGCGGGACCTACGAGCAGTACTTC
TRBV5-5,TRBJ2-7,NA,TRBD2,CASSLTSGLYYEQYF,TGTGCCAGCAGCTTGACTAGCGGGTTATACTACGAGCAGTACTTC
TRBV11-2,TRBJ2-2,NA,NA,CASSFGRALNTGELFF,TGTGCCAGCAGCTTCGGGCGTGCCCTGAACACCGGGGAGCTGTTTTTT
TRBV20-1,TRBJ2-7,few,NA,CSARDITGTDSYEQYF,TGCAGTGCTAGAGATATTACCGGGACGGATTCCTACGAGCAGTACTTC
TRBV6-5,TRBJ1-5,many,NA,CASSPWDPYTNQPQHF,TGTGCCAGCAGTCCCTGGGACCCATATACCAATCAGCCCCAGCATTTT
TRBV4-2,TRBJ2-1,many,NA,CASGLGGARNEQFF,TGTGCCAGTGGACTGGGGGGGGCGCGCAATGAGCAGTTCTTC
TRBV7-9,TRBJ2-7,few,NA,CASSAADSAKRREQYF,TGTGCCAGCAGCGCTGCGGACTCCGCAAAGAGGAGGGAGCAGTACTTC
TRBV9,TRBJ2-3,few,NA,CASSVEGGLSADTQYF,TGTGCCAGCAGCGTAGAGGGGGGGCTGTCGGCAGATACGCAGTATTTT
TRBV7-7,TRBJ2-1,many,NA,CASSLRRAEYNEQFF,TGTGCTAGCAGCCTTAGGAGGGCAGAGTACAATGAGCAGTTCTTC
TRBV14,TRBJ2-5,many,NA,CASSRRALGETQYF,TGTGCCAGCAGCCGCCGGGCCCTCGGAGAGACCCAGTACTTC
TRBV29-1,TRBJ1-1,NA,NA,CSVEVPRNTEAFF,TGCAGCGTTGAAGTACCGCGGAACACTGAAGCTTTCTTT
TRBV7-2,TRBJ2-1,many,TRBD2,CASSLQSGRRNEQFF,TGTGCCAGCAGCTTACAAAGCGGGAGGAGGAATGAGCAGTTCTTC
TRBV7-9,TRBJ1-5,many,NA,CASSLVGSRGDQPQHF,TGTGCCAGCAGCTTAGTAGGTTCCAGGGGCGATCAGCCCCAGCATTTT
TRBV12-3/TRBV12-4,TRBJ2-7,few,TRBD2,CASSHGEGTYTYEQYF,TGTGCCAGCAGTCATGGGGAGGGGACTTACACCTACGAGCAGTACTTC
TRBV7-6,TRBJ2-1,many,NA,CASSRGTPLGLDNEQFF,TGTGCCAGCAGCCGGGGGACCCCCCTCGGGTTGGACAATGAGCAGTTCTTC
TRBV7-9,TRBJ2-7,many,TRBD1,CASSLVGGDEQYF,TGTGCCAGCAGCTTAGTAGGGGGCGACGAGCAGTACTTC